Below, one TCR beta chain is given with its context. Deletions cut 3 bases from V and 4 bases from J, with 12 bases between. There are 14 residues in the CDR3. Germline-derived CDR1 and CDR2 are SEHNR and FQNEAQ (reference sequence). Data came from immunoSEQ multiplex PCR; TCRdb stores just in-frame clones and leaves some out. The sample shows approximately 200,000 clones, approximately 86% of them seen only once. This record comes from a study of blood T cell repertoires in COVID-19. This sequence was found in a woman aged 25-40 years with active or convalescent COVID-19. V usage is TRBV7-9 and J usage is TRBJ2-5, with D maybe TRBD2 (6 bases). Input material: peripheral blood. In DNA, the CDR3 is TGTGCCAGCAGCTTTTCACTGGGGGGAGAGACCCAGTACTTC. Translating it yields CASSFSLGGETQYF.